A selection of T cell receptor beta chains follows, all from one sample in a study of cytomegalovirus exposure and HLA in healthy donors. Data came from immunoSEQ multiplex PCR; TCRdb stores just in-frame clones and leaves some out. The table includes 96,000 or so clones, around 74% detected once. Sequenced sample: PBMCs. These receptors were obtained from a woman aged 65 to 85 in good health and CMV-seropositive. The conserved cysteine and the conserved F or W are not part of the CDR3 here. Fields, in order: D gene, CDR3 length, V gene, J gene, CDR3 protein. The D gene is left open where the match is weak.

>-|8|TRBV6-1|TRBJ1-2
ASRHEIYT
>-|12|TRBV7-9|TRBJ2-7
ASSYGTLGYEQY
>-|15|TRBV7-9|TRBJ1-4
ASSLALRRGANEKLF
>-|12|TRBV27|TRBJ1-2
ASSLTYQGYGYT
>-|13|TRBV4-3|TRBJ2-7
ASSQQSGGGYEQY
>-|12|TRBV11-2|TRBJ2-7
ASSLDHQSYEQY
>-|13|TRBV28|TRBJ1-3
ASSLSQISGNTIY
>TRBD1|13|TRBV25-1|TRBJ1-3
ASRGDRGSGNTIY
>-|13|TRBV10-1|TRBJ2-1
ASSESIDSIAEQF
>TRBD2|14|TRBV18|TRBJ2-1
ASSPPGTSGYNEQF
>TRBD1|12|TRBV28|TRBJ2-2
ASSLYRGGGELF
>-|14|TRBV11-3|TRBJ2-6
ASSLSAGAGANVLT
>-|10|TRBV28|TRBJ2-7
ASTGQFYEQY
>TRBD2|18|TRBV15|TRBJ2-3
ATSREGRLAGGVHADTQY
>TRBD1|13|TRBV27|TRBJ1-2
ASRPGTGEGYGYT
>-|13|TRBV5-1|TRBJ2-5
ASSVGEAGQETQY
>TRBD1|12|TRBV2|TRBJ1-5
ASGGQISNQPQH
>-|11|TRBV5-4|TRBJ2-3
ASSFPGTDTQY
>TRBD1|13|TRBV4-2|TRBJ1-5
ASSQAQGSDQPQH
>-|12|TRBV11-3|TRBJ2-5
ASSDSRGGETQY
>-|17|TRBV9|TRBJ2-3
ASSVGEGVGGLGGDTQY
>-|14|TRBV6-6|TRBJ2-2
ASSQPVATSTGELF
>-|11|TRBV19|TRBJ2-1
ASSIPPGFEQF
>-|15|TRBV6-1|TRBJ1-5
ASSGLFTGTASMAQH
>TRBD1|15|TRBV18|TRBJ1-1
ASSPPGTGGVDTEAF
>-|13|TRBV28|TRBJ2-7
ASSSPGGGTYEQY
>TRBD1|14|TRBV7-2|TRBJ2-2
ASSYGDRGRTGELF
>-|11|TRBV28|TRBJ1-2
ASSEGLLYGYT
>-|13|TRBV11-3|TRBJ1-1
ASSSSTGLNTEAF
>-|14|TRBV25-1|TRBJ1-5
ASSEARGSLNQPQH
>TRBD1|13|TRBV9|TRBJ1-4
ASTKGTGYNEKLF
>TRBD1|12|TRBV28|TRBJ1-5
ASRGQGPNQPQH
>-|12|TRBV5-4|TRBJ1-4
ASSPGAGNEKLF
>TRBD1|14|TRBV19|TRBJ1-5
ASHVYRDSSNQPQH
>-|10|TRBV2|TRBJ2-1
ASSGGYNEQF
>-|10|TRBV25-1|TRBJ2-3
ASSDRTDTQY
>-|13|TRBV7-8|TRBJ2-7
ASSAMRGQSDEQY
>TRBD1|12|TRBV6-6|TRBJ2-7
ASSYGTGSHEQY
>TRBD1|12|TRBV18|TRBJ2-4
ASSPSDSGGIQY
>-|11|TRBV7-9|TRBJ2-1
ASSTRLYNEQF
>TRBD1|12|TRBV7-8|TRBJ2-7
ASSSPGTGHEQY
>TRBD1|14|TRBV4-3|TRBJ1-2
ASSQVPRTGAPGYT
>TRBD1|14|TRBV19|TRBJ1-4
ASSILWDRDNEKLF
>-|12|TRBV11-3|TRBJ2-5
ASGPGQGFVDQY
>-|13|TRBV11-3|TRBJ2-6
ASSTGLSGANVLT
>-|14|TRBV4-2|TRBJ1-2
ASSQDGAEYNYGYT
>TRBD2|13|TRBV18|TRBJ2-1
ASSPSPSGSSEQF
>-|10|TRBV11-2|TRBJ2-7
ASSLRLYEQY
>-|13|TRBV27|TRBJ2-7
ASSWGQLSSYEQY
>-|13|TRBV5-1|TRBJ1-4
ASKLQGSGAEKLF
>TRBD1|14|TRBV5-1|TRBJ1-6
ASSLGQGAQNSPLH
>-|14|TRBV4-3|TRBJ2-2
ASSQSNRIGTGELF
>TRBD1|15|TRBV23-1|TRBJ1-5
ASSLWGGQGGNQPQH
>-|12|TRBV15|TRBJ1-5
ATSLLSENQPQH
>TRBD1|13|TRBV6-5|TRBJ2-2
ASGQTGGGTGELF
>-|18|TRBV5-1|TRBJ2-3
ASSLAWGLGTGTSTDTQY
>TRBD1|12|TRBV19|TRBJ2-7
ASSAPTGPYEQY
>-|11|TRBV6-5|TRBJ2-1
ASIDQGTDEQF
>TRBD1|14|TRBV9|TRBJ1-2
ASSGGQGLANYGYT
>-|14|TRBV7-9|TRBJ2-3
ASSHPDSPAADTQY